What follows are 20 T cell receptor beta chains derived from one specimen sequenced in a study of shared clonotypes between healthy human individuals (dated by TCRdb to the early 2020s). To prepare the library, the immunoSEQ multiplex PCR assay was applied. TCRdb re-hosts the immuneACCESS table, in-frame sequences only. Its copies lack some clones; in the studies checked, an unresolved V gene accounts for under half of them, and the cause for the rest is not known. This sample comprises fewer than 600,000 clones, over 60% of them detected only once. The top ten constitute about 12% of the sample. Sequencing was carried out using PBMCs. The receptors stem from a woman aged 40 to 55 in good health. Some clones in this sample may be carry-over from other donors' samples.

Of note for this clone: The missing conserved phenylalanine or tryptophan at the end of this CDR3 makes a read error likely. V and J are TRBV7-9 and TRBJ2-7, with D perhaps being TRBD1 or TRBD2 (5 bases each). Trimming took off 5 bases at V and 7 bases at J, with 21 bases between the two ends. The CDR3 contains 15 residues. The germline gives CDR1 SEHNR, CDR2 FQNEAQ (reference sequence). The CDR3 sequence: CASSPGTNLLLEQYL. As DNA, the CDR3 is TGTGCCAGCAGCCCGGGGACCAATCTACTACTTGAGCAGTACCTC.

The chain links TRBV28 to TRBJ2-7; the D is unclear. The V end lost 4 bases, the J end lost 6 bases, and 16 bases lay between the germline ends. The V gene's germline CDR1 is MDHEN and CDR2 SYDVKM. CDR3 size: 14 residues. In nucleotides, the CDR3 is TGTGCCAGCAGTTACCTGGCCAGCCAGGTCGAGCAGTACTTC. This encodes CASSYLASQVEQYF.

As regards this clone: A much bigger clone sits one base away, suggesting this may be a read error. This CDR3 is also generated by other DNA sequences in the sample. The genes are TRBV5-1 and TRBJ2-6; 9 nucleotides align to TRBD1. Per germline, CDR1 SGHRS and CDR2 YFSETQ. CDR3 length: 18 residues. V gave up 3 bases and J gave up 2 bases; unmatched junction bases: 9. In nucleotides, the CDR3 is TGCGCCAGCAGCTCTCCCGGGACAGGGTCCCCTGGGGCCAACGTCCTGACTTTC. It specifies CASSSPGTGSPGANVLTF.

The gene calls are TRBV5-6 and TRBJ1-1; D call uncertain. Trimming took 3 bases from V and 3 from J, leaving 12 bases between them. The CDR3 covers 14 residues. CDR1 is SGHDT, CDR2 YYEEEE, per germline. The CDR3 bases are TGTGCCAGCAGCTGGTGGAAGCGGGACACTGAAGCTTTCTTT. Its protein product is CASSWWKRDTEAFF.

On this clone itself: A much more abundant neighbour one base away suggests this may be a read error. The chain uses TRBV11-3 and TRBJ2-5, with TRBD2 identical over 16 bases. Per the germline V gene, CDR1 is SGHNT and CDR2 is YENEEA. The CDR3 totals 16 residues. In nucleotides, the CDR3 is TGTACCAGCAGCAAGGGACTAGCGGGAGGGGAAGAGACCCAGTACTTC. Translating it yields CTSSKGLAGGEETQYF. The variable domain in full, with the rest retrieved from reference TRBV11-3 and TRBJ2-5, is EAGVVQSPRYKIIEKKQPVAFWCNPISGHNTLYWYLQNLGQGPELLIRYENEEAVDDSQLPKDRFSAERLKGVDSTLKIQPAELGDSAVYLCTSSKGLAGGEETQYFGPGTRLLVL.

CDR3 loop: CASRISDRGRPNEKLFF. The DNA for the CDR3 is TGTGCCAGTAGGATTTCGGACAGGGGCCGCCCTAATGAAAAACTGTTTTTT. The chain carries TRBV19 and TRBJ1-4; 9 positions agree with TRBD1. The CDR3 sequence is 17 residues long. The V and J ends lost 6 bases and 3 bases, in that order; junction bases with no gene match: 11. Per germline, CDR1 LNHDA and CDR2 SQIVND (reference sequence).

Concerning this clone itself: A much larger clone differs by one base, so this may be a read error. The same CDR3 arises from other DNA sequences in this sample as well. The chain employs TRBV19 and TRBJ2-7; 9 nucleotides match TRBD1. Germline V lookup: CDR1 LNHDA, CDR2 SQIVND (reference sequence). CDR3 length: 14 amino acids. The J segment lost 4 bases and the V segment lost 5 bases, leaving 6 bases of the junction unmatched. CDR3 sequence (DNA): TGTGCCAGTAGTGCCGGGACAGGGCTATACGAGCAGTACTTC. Protein: CASSAGTGLYEQYF. Supplemented by reference TRBV19 and TRBJ2-7, the full variable domain reads DGGITQSPKYLFRKEGQNVTLSCEQNLNHDAMYWYRQDPGQGLRLIYYSQIVNDFQKGDIAEGYSVSREKKESFPLTVTSAQKNPTAFYLCASSAGTGLYEQYFGPGTRLTVT.

The rearrangement uses TRBV4-3 and TRBJ2-3, with D possibly matching TRBD2 (6 bases). The CDR3 consists of 14 residues. Germline loops: CDR1 LGHNA, CDR2 YSLEER. The V end was cut by 4 bases, the J end by 3 bases, with 11 bases between. The CDR3 DNA reads as TGCGCCAGCAGCCTGGGGAGGAGGACAGATACGCAGTATTTT. It specifies CASSLGRRTDTQYF.

In this sample, this clone turned up a few times. A much larger clonotype is one base distant, so this may be a read error. The V call is TRBV27, the J call TRBJ1-2, with D maybe TRBD1 (5 bases). Germline CDR1 is MNHEY and CDR2 is SMNVEV (reference sequence). The CDR3 totals 14 residues. Trimming removed 3 bases from V and 7 bases from J, with 15 bases in between. The CDR3 here is CASSLQGTRCGYTF. DNA of the CDR3: TGTGCCAGCAGTTTGCAGGGAACTCGCTGTGGCTACACCTTC.

This clone came up a few times. This chain joins TRBV18 and TRBJ1-1, with unresolved D. The CDR3 is 13 amino acids. The ends were cut back, 3 bases at V and 3 bases at J, with 8 bases in the middle. The germline gives CDR1 KGHSH, CDR2 LQKENI. CDR3 nucleotides: TGTGCCAGCTCACCCCTCGTTTACACTGAAGCTTTCTTT. This gives the protein CASSPLVYTEAFF. Complete variable domain (other parts from reference TRBV18 and TRBJ1-1): NAGVMQNPRHLVRRRGQEARLRCSPMKGHSHVYWYRQLPEEGLKFMVYLQKENIIDESGMPKERFSAEFPKEGPSILRIQQVVRGDSAAYFCASSPLVYTEAFFGQGTRLTVV.

The chain has TRBV2 and TRBJ1-2; TRBD1 aligns across 7 bases. The junction had 2 bases not matched to a gene; V was cut back by 6 bases and J by 4 bases. The CDR3 is made up of 12 amino acids. Per germline, CDR1 SNHLY and CDR2 FYNNEI. The CDR3 reads CASRGDSYGYTF. In DNA form, the CDR3 reads TGTGCCAGCAGGGGGGACAGCTATGGCTACACCTTC.

The genes are TRBV30 and TRBJ1-5, with 7 bases matching TRBD1. V dropped 0 bases and J dropped 4; count of bases not matched to a gene: 6. CDR1 and CDR2 (germline): GTSNPN, SVGIG (reference sequence). The length of the CDR3 is 15 residues. For the CDR3, the DNA is TGTGCCTGGAGTGTCTACAGGGGCGGGAATCAGCCCCAGCATTTT. Protein: CAWSVYRGGNQPQHF.

This clone showed up just once. Germline and junction disagree at one end, which may indicate a read error. At the DNA level, this CDR3 is encoded by other sequences in the same sample as well. The V and J genes are TRBV11-2 and TRBJ2-1; D may be TRBD1 (5 bases). The CDR3 is 13 amino acids. Germline values: CDR1 SGHAT, CDR2 FQNNGV. Here the CDR3 DNA reads TGCGCCAGCAGCTTAGAACAGGCCGTTGAGCAGTTCTTC. It specifies CASSLEQAVEQFF.

The rearrangement uses TRBV19 and TRBJ2-2; D is uncertain. Germline V lookup: CDR1 LNHDA, CDR2 SQIVND (reference sequence). V dropped 0 bases and J dropped 6 bases, with 8 bases sitting between them. The CDR3 loop spans 14 amino acids. Written as DNA, the CDR3 is TGTGCCAGTAGTATAGATTATTCGGCCGGGGAGCTGTTTTTT. Protein: CASSIDYSAGELFF.

This clone appeared many times. V and J are TRBV10-2 and TRBJ2-1; 15 bases match TRBD2. V shed 10 bases and J 4 bases; nucleotides not matched to a gene: 5. The CDR3 has 15 amino acids. CDR1 is WSHSY, CDR2 SAAADI, per germline. Here the CDR3 reads CATRTSGRVYNEQFF. The CDR3 bases are TGCGCCACCAGGACTAGCGGGAGGGTGTACAATGAGCAGTTCTTC.

CDR3 nucleotides: TGTGCCAGCAGTAAGCGTCGGACAGGGGCCCTAGTTGGAATTCTTTCGGTCAAAAACATTCAGTACTTC. It encodes CASSKRRTGALVGILSVKNIQYF. The gene calls are TRBV27 and TRBJ2-4; 9 bases agree with TRBD1. V was pared by 5 bases and J by 3 bases, with 29 bases of the junction left unmatched. This CDR3 has 23 amino acids. Germline V gene sequence: CDR1 MNHEY, CDR2 SMNVEV (reference sequence).

With regard to this clone: A far larger clone is one nucleotide away, so this likely arose from a read error. The V and J genes are TRBV7-2 and TRBJ2-1; weak D call: TRBD1 (5 bases). The CDR3 is made up of 13 amino acids. The germline V gene encodes CDR1 SGHTA and CDR2 FQGNSA. CDR3 loop: CAGSLGVNHEQFF. The CDR3 bases are TGTGCCGGCAGCTTAGGGGTTAACCATGAGCAGTTCTTC.

In its sample, this clone was seen many times. The same CDR3 also results from other DNA sequences found in this sample. The chain couples TRBV28 to TRBJ1-5, with D possibly TRBD1 on 5 matching bases. With 4 bases removed from V and 5 bases from J, the gap between germline ends came to 24 bases. This CDR3 is built from 18 residues. The germline V gene encodes CDR1 MDHEN and CDR2 SYDVKM. As DNA, the CDR3 is TGTGCCAGCAGTTCTTACCCGATGACCCAGGGTAGAGATCAGCCCCAGCATTTT. Translating gives CASSSYPMTQGRDQPQHF.

Of note for this clone: The sample holds other DNA sequences that translate to the same CDR3. V usage is TRBV19 and J usage is TRBJ1-2, with D possibly TRBD1 on 6 matching bases. Germline CDR1 reads LNHDA; CDR2 reads SQIVND (reference sequence). Trimming shortened V by 2 bases and J by 2 bases, and 9 bases separated the two germline ends. The CDR3 covers 14 residues. The chain's CDR3 is CASSISGANYGYTF. The CDR3 coding sequence is TGTGCCAGTAGTATATCGGGGGCGAACTATGGCTACACCTTC.

The genes are TRBV15 and TRBJ2-7; TRBD2 aligns across 8 bases. V shed 0 bases and J 4 bases; nucleotides not matched to a gene: 14. In germline, CDR1 is LNHNV, CDR2 YYDKDF (reference sequence). The length of the CDR3 is 18 residues. The CDR3 sequence is CATSRDAPGGSGKYEQYF. CDR3 nucleotides: TGTGCCACCAGCAGAGATGCCCCGGGCGGTAGCGGGAAATACGAGCAGTACTTC.